This T cell receptor (beta chain) derives from a study of radiation and T cells in renal cell carcinoma. Findings of the study overall: Top tumor clonotypes rose in blood 2 weeks post-radiation, then contracted.

This clone showed up just a few times. Its antigen is undetermined. Germline CDR1 and CDR2: SGDLS and YYNGEE. The length of the CDR3 is 14 residues. V was pared by 7 bases and J by 4 bases, with 18 bases between. Repertoires were generated with immunoSEQ multiplex PCR, while TCRdb's copy carries only in-frame clones and drops some. The sample has 100,000 to 150,000 clones, around 84% seen once. Time point meaning: baseline pretreatment blood. Indicated treatment: 15 Gy SBRT to primary tumor, nephrectomy 4 weeks later. Specimen: blood, collected from a patient whose treatment included radiotherapy and nephrectomy. V usage is TRBV9 and J usage is TRBJ2-7; possible D gene TRBD2, 6 bases. The clonotype was recovered from an older woman with renal cell carcinoma. The CDR3 protein is CASAVRDRGYEQYF. CDR3 in DNA: TGTGCCAGCGCCGTACGGGACCGGGGGTACGAGCAGTACTTC.